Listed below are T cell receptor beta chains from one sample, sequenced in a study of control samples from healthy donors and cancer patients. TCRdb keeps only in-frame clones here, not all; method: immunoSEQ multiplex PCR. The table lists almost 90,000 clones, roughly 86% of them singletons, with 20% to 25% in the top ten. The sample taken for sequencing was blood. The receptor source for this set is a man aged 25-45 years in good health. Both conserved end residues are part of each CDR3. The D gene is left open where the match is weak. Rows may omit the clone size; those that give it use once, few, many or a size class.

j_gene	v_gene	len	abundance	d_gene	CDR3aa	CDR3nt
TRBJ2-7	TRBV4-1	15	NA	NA	CASSQVDRNSYEQYF	TGCGCCAGCAGCCAAGTCGACAGGAACTCCTACGAGCAGTACTTC
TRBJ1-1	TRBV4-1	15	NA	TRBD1	CASSQGQGRDTEAFF	TGCGCCAGCAGCCAGGGACAGGGAAGGGACACTGAAGCTTTCTTT
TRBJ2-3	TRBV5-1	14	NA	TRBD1	CASSLDRSTDTQYF	TGCGCCAGCAGCCTGGACAGGTCCACAGATACGCAGTATTTT
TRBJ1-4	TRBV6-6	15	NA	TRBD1	CASSYSTGNGEKLFF	TGTGCCAGCAGTTACTCGACAGGGAATGGTGAAAAACTGTTTTTT
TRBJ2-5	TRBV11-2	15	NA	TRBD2	CASSFLAGVGETQYF	TGTGCCAGCAGCTTTCTAGCGGGGGTTGGGGAGACCCAGTACTTC
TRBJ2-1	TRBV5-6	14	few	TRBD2	CASSFVAGYNEQFF	TGTGCCAGCAGCTTCGTAGCGGGCTACAATGAGCAGTTCTTC
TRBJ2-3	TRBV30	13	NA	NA	CAWKVGATDTQYF	TGTGCCTGGAAGGTAGGAGCGACAGATACGCAGTATTTT
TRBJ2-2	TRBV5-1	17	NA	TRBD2	CASSRTAAGGYTGELFF	TGCGCCAGCAGTAGGACCGCGGCGGGGGGTTACACCGGGGAGCTGTTTTTT
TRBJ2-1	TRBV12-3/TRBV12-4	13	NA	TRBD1	CASRTGDGNEQFF	TGTGCCAGCCGGACAGGGGACGGCAATGAGCAGTTCTTC
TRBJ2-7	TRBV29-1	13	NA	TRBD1	CSVATGETYEQYF	TGCAGCGTTGCTACAGGGGAGACCTACGAGCAGTACTTC
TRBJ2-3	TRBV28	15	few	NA	CASSLRLVSGDTQYF	TGTGCCAGCAGTTTACGCCTAGTCTCAGGGGATACGCAGTATTTT
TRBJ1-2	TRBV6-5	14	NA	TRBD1	CASAGTARNYGYTF	TGTGCCAGCGCCGGGACAGCACGTAACTATGGCTACACCTTC
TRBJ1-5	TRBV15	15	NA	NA	CATTRGGAGNQPQHF	TGTGCCACCACTCGCGGTGGGGCCGGCAATCAGCCCCAGCATTTT
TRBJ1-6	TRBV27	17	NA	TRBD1	CASSLVPPGTGFTPLHF	TGTGCCAGCAGTTTGGTCCCACCGGGGACAGGGTTTACACCCCTCCACTTT
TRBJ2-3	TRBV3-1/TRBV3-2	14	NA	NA	CASRTEGGSDTQYF	TGTGCCAGCAGAACCGAGGGGGGATCAGATACGCAGTATTTT
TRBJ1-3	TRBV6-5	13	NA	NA	CASILQPGNTIYF	TGTGCCAGCATCCTTCAGCCCGGAAACACCATATATTTT
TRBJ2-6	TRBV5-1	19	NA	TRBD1	CASSARLGTGYSGANVLTF	TGCGCCAGCAGCGCCCGGCTGGGGACAGGATACTCTGGGGCCAACGTCCTGACTTTC
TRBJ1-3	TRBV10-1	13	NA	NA	CASSPRTGNTIYF	TGCGCCAGCAGTCCGAGAACTGGAAACACCATATATTTT
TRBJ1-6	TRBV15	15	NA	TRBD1	CATSGTGLGNSPLHF	TGTGCCACCAGCGGGACAGGGCTGGGTAATTCACCCCTCCACTTT
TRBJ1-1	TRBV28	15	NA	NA	CASSLASSLNTEAFF	TGTGCCAGCAGTTTGGCCAGCTCGTTGAACACTGAAGCTTTCTTT
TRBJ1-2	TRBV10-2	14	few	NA	CASSAQATSYGYTF	TGCGCCAGCAGTGCCCAGGCGACAAGCTATGGCTACACCTTC
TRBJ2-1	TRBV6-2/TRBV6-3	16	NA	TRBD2	CASSYASGGPYNEQFF	TGTGCCAGCAGTTACGCCAGCGGGGGGCCCTACAATGAGCAGTTCTTC
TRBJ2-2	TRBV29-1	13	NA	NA	CSVEEDNTGELFF	TGCAGCGTTGAAGAGGATAACACCGGGGAGCTGTTTTTT
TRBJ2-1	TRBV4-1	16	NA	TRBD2	CASSITGTSSYNEQFF	TGCGCCAGCAGTATTACCGGGACTAGCTCCTACAATGAGCAGTTCTTC
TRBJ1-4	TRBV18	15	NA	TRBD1	CASSHGQGAGEKLFF	TGTGCCAGCTCACACGGACAGGGGGCAGGTGAAAAACTGTTTTTT
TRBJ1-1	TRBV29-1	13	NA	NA	CSVRRGGGNEAFF	TGCAGCGTGCGGAGAGGGGGAGGAAATGAAGCTTTCTTT
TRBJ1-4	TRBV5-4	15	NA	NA	CASSPTGSGGEKLFF	TGTGCCAGCAGCCCAACCGGGTCTGGGGGAGAAAAACTGTTTTTT
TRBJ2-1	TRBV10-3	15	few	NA	CAISDASATYNEQFF	TGTGCCATCAGTGACGCTAGCGCCACCTACAATGAGCAGTTCTTC
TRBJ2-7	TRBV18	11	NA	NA	CASRTAYEQYF	TGTGCCAGCCGCACCGCCTACGAGCAGTACTTC
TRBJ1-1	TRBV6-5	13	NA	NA	CASRDVRGGEAFF	TGTGCCAGCAGAGACGTGCGTGGGGGGGAAGCTTTCTTT
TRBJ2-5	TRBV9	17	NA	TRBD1	CASSPRPGQGWQETQYF	TGTGCCAGCAGCCCCCGCCCGGGACAGGGGTGGCAAGAGACCCAGTACTTC
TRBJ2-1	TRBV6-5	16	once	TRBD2	CASSSPLRGGVNEQFF	TGTGCCAGCAGTTCCCCCTTGCGGGGGGGCGTCAATGAGCAGTTCTTC
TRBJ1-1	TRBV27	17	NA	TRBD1	CASSPHLGQGLNTEAFF	TGTGCCAGCAGTCCCCACCTGGGACAGGGATTAAACACTGAAGCTTTCTTT
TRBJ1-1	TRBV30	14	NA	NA	CAWSRDSGNTEAFF	TGTGCCTGGAGTCGGGACTCGGGGAACACTGAAGCTTTCTTT
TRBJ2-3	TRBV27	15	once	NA	CASSLSIGSTDTQYF	TGTGCCAGCAGTTTATCGATTGGGAGCACAGATACGCAGTATTTT
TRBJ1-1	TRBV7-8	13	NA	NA	CASSLQEDTEAFF	TGTGCCAGCAGCTTACAGGAGGACACTGAAGCTTTCTTT
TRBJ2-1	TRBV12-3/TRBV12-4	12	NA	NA	CASSFVYNEQFF	TGTGCCAGCAGTTTTGTTTACAATGAGCAGTTCTTC
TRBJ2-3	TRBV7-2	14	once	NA	CASSPGLITDTQYF	TGTGCCAGCAGCCCTGGACTTATCACAGATACGCAGTATTTT
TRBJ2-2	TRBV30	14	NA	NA	CAWRRGTVNGELFF	TGTGCCTGGAGACGCGGGACAGTAAACGGGGAGCTGTTTTTT